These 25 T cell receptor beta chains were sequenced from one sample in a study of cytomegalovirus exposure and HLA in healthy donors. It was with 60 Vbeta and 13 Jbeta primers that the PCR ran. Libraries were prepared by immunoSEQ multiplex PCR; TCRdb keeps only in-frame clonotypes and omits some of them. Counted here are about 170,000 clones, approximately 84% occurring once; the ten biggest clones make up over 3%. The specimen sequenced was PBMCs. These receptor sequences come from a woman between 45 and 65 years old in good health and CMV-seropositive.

CDR3 DNA sequence: TGTGCCAGCAGCATAACAGGGGACGAGCAGTACTTC. Its protein is CASSITGDEQYF. The chain joins TRBV7-6 to TRBJ2-7; 7 bases match TRBD1. The CDR3 consists of 12 residues. V lost 5 bases to trimming and J lost 5 bases; unmatched junction nucleotides: 3. The germline V gene has CDR1 SGHVS and CDR2 FNYEAQ.

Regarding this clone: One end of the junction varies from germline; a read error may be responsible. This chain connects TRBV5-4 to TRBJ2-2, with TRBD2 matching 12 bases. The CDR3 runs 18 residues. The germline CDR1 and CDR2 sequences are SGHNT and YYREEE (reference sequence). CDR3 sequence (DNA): TGTGCCAGCAGCTTGTCTAGCGGGGGGGCCACGGGCACCGAGGAGCTGTTTTTT. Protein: CASSLSSGGATGTEELFF. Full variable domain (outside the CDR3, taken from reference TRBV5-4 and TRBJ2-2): ETGVTQSPTHLIKTRGQQVTLRCSSQSGHNTVSWYQQALGQGPQFIFQYYREEENGRGNFPPRFSGLQFPNYSSELNVNALELDDSALYLCASSLSSGGATGTEELFFGEGSRLTVL.

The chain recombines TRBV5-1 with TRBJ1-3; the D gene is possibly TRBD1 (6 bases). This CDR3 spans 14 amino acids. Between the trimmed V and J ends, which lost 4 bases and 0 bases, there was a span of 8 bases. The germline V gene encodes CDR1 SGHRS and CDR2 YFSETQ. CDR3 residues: CASSQDSSGNTIYF. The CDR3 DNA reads TGCGCCAGCAGCCAGGACAGCTCTGGAAACACCATATATTTT. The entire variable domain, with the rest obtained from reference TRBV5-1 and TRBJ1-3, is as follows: KAGVTQTPRYLIKTRGQQVTLSCSPISGHRSVSWYQQTPGQGLQFLFEYFSETQRNKGNFPGRFSGRQFSNSRSEMNVSTLELGDSALYLCASSQDSSGNTIYFGEGSWLTVV.

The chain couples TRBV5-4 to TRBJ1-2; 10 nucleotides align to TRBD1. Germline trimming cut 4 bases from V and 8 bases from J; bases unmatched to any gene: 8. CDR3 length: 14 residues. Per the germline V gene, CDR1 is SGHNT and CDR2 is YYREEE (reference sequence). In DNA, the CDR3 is TGTGCCAGCAGCGAGGGACAGGGGAGGACCGGCTACACCTTC. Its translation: CASSEGQGRTGYTF.

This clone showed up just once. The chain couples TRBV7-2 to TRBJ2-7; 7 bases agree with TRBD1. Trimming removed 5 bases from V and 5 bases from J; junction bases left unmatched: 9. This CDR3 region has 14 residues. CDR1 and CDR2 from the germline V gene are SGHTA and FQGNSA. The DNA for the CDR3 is TGTGCCAGCAGCGCCCAACAGGGGTGGGACGAGCAGTACTTC. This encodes CASSAQQGWDEQYF.

The CDR3 here is CATSLTDRGKYEQYF. CDR3 sequence (DNA): TGTGCCACCAGCCTCACTGACAGGGGAAAGTACGAGCAGTACTTC. The gene calls are TRBV15 and TRBJ2-7, with TRBD1 identical over 8 bases. Looked up from germline, CDR1 is LNHNV and CDR2 is YYDKDF (reference sequence). Trimming took 5 bases from V and 4 from J; bases not matched to a gene: 10. CDR3 length equals 15 residues.

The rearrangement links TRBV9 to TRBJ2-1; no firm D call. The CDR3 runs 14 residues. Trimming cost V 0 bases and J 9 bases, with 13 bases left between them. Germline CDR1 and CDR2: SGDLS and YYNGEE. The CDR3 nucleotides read TGTGCCAGCAGCGTAGGGTCCCGTGTGAGTGAGCAGTTCTTC. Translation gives CASSVGSRVSEQFF. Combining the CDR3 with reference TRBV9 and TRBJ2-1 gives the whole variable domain DSGVTQTPKHLITATGQRVTLRCSPRSGDLSVYWYQQSLDQGLQFLIQYYNGEERAKGNILERFSAQQFPDLHSELNLSSLELGDSALYFCASSVGSRVSEQFFGPGTRLTVL.

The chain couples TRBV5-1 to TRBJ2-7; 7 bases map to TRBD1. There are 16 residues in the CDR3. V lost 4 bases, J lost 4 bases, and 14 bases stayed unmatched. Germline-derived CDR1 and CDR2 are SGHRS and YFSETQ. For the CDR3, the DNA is TGCGCCAGCAGCATGCCGGGACAGCGACGACCATACGAGCAGTACTTC. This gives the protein CASSMPGQRRPYEQYF. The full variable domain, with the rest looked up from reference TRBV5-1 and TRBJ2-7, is KAGVTQTPRYLIKTRGQQVTLSCSPISGHRSVSWYQQTPGQGLQFLFEYFSETQRNKGNFPGRFSGRQFSNSRSEMNVSTLELGDSALYLCASSMPGQRRPYEQYFGPGTRLTVT.

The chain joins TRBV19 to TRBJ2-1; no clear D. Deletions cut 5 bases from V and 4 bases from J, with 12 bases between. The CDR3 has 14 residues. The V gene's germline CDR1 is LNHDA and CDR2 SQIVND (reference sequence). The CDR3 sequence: CASSDGLEYNEQFF. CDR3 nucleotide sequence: TGTGCCAGTAGTGATGGTCTAGAATACAATGAGCAGTTCTTC.

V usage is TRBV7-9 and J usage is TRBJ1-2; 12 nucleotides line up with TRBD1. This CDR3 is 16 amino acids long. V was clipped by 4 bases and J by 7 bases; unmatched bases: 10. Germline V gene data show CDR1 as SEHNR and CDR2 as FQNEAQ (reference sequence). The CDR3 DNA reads TGTGCCAGCAGCTCACCGGGACAGGGGGCCGTAAGTGGCTACACCTTC. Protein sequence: CASSSPGQGAVSGYTF.

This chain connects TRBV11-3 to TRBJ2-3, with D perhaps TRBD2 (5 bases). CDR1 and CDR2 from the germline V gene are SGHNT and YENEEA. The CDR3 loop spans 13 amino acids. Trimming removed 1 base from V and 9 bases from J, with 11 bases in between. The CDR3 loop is CASSLGSSGTQYF. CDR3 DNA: TGTGCCAGCAGCTTAGGATCCAGCGGAACGCAGTATTTT.

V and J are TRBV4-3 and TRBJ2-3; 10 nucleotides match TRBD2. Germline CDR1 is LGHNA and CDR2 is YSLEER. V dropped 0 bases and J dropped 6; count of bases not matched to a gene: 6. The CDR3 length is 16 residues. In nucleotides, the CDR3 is TGCGCCAGCAGCCAAGATGCAGCGGGAGGGGTGGATACGCAGTATTTT. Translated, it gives CASSQDAAGGVDTQYF.

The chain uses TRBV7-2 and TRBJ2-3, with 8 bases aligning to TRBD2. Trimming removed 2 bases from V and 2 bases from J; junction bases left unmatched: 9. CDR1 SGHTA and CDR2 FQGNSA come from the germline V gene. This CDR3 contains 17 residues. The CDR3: CASSLSGTRGFTDTQYF. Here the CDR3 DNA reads TGTGCCAGCAGCTTATCGGGGACTAGGGGTTTCACAGATACGCAGTATTTT. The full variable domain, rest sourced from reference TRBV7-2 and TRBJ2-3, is GAGVSQSPSNKVTEKGKDVELRCDPISGHTALYWYRQSLGQGLEFLIYFQGNSAPDKSGLPSDRFSAERTGGSVSTLTIQRTQQEDSAVYLCASSLSGTRGFTDTQYFGPGTRLTVL.

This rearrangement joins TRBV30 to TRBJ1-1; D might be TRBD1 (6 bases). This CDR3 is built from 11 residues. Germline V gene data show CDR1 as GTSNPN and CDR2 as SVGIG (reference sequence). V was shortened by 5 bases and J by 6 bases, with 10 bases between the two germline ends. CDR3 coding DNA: TGTGCCTGGGGCGGGGGCCCTGAAGCTTTCTTT. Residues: CAWGGGPEAFF. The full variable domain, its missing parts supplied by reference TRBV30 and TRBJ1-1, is SQTIHQWPATLVQPVGSPLSLECTVEGTSNPNLYWYRQAAGRGLQLLFYSVGIGQISSEVPQNLSASRPQDRQFILSSKKLLLSDSGFYLCAWGGGPEAFFGQGTRLTVV.

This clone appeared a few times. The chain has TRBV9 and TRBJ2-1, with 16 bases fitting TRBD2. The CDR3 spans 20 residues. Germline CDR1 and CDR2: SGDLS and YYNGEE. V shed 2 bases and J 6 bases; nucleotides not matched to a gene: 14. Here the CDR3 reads CASSVGYGTSGRAISNEQFF. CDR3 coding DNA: TGTGCCAGCAGCGTTGGCTACGGGACTAGCGGGAGGGCGATTAGCAATGAGCAGTTCTTC.

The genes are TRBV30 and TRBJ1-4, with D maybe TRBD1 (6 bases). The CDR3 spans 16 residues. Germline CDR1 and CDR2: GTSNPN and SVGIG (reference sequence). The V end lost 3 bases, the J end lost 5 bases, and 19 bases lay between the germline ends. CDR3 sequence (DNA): TGTGCCTGGAGCCGACCCCAGGGGCCTACAAATGAAAAACTGTTTTTT. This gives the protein CAWSRPQGPTNEKLFF.

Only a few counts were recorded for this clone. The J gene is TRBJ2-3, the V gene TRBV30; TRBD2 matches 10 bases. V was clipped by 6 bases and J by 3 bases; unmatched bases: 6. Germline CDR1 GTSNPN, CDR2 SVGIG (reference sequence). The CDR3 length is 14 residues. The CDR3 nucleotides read TGTGCCTGCCACGGGACTAGCGCGACAGATACGCAGTATTTT. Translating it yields CACHGTSATDTQYF.

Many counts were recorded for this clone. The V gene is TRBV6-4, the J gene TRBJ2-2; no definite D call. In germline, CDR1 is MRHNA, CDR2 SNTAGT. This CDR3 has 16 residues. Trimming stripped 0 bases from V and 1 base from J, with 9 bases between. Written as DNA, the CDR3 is TGTGCCAGCAGTGACTCCTACAGACGGAACACCGGGGAGCTGTTTTTT. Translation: CASSDSYRRNTGELFF.

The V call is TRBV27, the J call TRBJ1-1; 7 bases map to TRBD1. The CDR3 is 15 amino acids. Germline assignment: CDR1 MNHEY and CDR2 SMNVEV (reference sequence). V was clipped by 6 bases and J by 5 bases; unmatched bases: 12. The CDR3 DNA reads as TGTGCCAGCAGCAGAATAGGACAGGTTGGGACTGAAGCTTTCTTT. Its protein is CASSRIGQVGTEAFF.

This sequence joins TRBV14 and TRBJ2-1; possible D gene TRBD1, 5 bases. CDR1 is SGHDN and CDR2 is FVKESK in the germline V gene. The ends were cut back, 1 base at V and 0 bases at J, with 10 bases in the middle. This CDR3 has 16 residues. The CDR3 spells CASSQGGFSSYNEQFF. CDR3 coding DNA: TGTGCCAGCAGCCAAGGGGGCTTTAGCTCCTACAATGAGCAGTTCTTC.

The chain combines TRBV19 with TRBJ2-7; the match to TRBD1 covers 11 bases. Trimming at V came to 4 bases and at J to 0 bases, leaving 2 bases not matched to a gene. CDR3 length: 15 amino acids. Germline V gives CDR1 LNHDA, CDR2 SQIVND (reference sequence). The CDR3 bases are TGTGCCAGTAGTACAGGACAGGGGGCCTCCTACGAGCAGTACTTC. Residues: CASSTGQGASYEQYF.

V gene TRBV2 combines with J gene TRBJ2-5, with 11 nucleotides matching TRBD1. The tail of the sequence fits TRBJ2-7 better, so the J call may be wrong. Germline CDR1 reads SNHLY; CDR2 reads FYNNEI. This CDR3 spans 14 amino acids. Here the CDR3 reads CASQRDRGMDEQYF. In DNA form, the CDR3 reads TGTGCCAGCCAGCGGGACAGGGGGATGGACGAGCAGTACTTC.

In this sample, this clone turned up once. CDR3 residues: CASSGDGRPV. CDR3 coding DNA: TGTGCCAGCAGTGGGGACGGGAGGCCGGTC. The V gene is TRBV6-4, the J gene TRBJ2-7, with 7 bases matching TRBD2. The CDR3 extends over 10 amino acids. Germline CDR1 reads MRHNA; CDR2 reads SNTAGT.

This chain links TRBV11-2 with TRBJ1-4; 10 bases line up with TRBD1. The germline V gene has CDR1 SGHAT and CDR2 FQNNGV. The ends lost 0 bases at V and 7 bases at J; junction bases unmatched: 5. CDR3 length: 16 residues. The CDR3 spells CASSLDRDRGGEKLFF. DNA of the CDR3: TGTGCCAGCAGCTTAGACCGGGACAGGGGCGGTGAAAAACTGTTTTTT.

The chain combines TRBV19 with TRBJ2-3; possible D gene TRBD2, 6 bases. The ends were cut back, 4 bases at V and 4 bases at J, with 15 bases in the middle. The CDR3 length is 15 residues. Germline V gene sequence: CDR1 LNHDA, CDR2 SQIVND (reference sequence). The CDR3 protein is CASSTGQGGADTQYF. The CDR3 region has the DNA TGTGCCAGTAGTACGGGGCAGGGAGGCGCAGATACGCAGTATTTT.